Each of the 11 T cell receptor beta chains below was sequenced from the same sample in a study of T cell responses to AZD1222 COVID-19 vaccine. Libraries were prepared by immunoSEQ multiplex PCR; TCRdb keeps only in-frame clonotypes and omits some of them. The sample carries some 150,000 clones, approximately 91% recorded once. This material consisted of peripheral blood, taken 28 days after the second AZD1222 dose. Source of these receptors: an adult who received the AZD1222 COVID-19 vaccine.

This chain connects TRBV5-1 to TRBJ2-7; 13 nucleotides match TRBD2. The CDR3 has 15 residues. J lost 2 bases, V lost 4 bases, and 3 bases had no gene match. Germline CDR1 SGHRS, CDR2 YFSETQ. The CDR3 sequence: CASSGGLAGTYEQYF. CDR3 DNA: TGCGCCAGCAGCGGGGGACTAGCGGGAACCTACGAGCAGTACTTC.

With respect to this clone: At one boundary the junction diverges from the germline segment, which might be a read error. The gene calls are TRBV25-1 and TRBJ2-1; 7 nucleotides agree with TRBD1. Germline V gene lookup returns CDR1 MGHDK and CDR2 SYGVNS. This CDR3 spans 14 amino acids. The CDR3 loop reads CASSETGPYTEQFF. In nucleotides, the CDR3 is TGTGCCAGCAGTGAGACAGGGCCCTACACTGAGCAGTTCTTC.

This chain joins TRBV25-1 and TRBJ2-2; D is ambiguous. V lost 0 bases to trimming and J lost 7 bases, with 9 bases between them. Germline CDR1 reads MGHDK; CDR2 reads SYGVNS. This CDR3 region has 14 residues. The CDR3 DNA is TGTGCCAGCAGTGAATATGCCACTTACGGGGAGCTGTTTTTT. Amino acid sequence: CASSEYATYGELFF.

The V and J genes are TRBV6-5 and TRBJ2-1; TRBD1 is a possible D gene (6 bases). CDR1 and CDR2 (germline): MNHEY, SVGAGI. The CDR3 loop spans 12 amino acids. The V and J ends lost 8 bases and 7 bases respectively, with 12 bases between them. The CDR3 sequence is CASGGRVNEQFF. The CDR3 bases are TGTGCCAGCGGGGGCAGGGTGAATGAGCAGTTCTTC.

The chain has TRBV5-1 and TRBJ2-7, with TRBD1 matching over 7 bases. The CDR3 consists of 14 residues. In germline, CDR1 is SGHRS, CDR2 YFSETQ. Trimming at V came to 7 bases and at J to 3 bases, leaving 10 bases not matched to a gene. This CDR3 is CASGTGTVDYEQYF. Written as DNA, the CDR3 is TGCGCCAGCGGAACCGGGACAGTGGACTACGAGCAGTACTTC.

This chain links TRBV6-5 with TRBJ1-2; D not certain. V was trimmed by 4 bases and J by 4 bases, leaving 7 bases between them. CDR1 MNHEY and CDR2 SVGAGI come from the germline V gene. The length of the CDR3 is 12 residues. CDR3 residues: CASSSNSYGYTF. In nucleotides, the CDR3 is TGTGCCAGCAGTTCCAACAGCTATGGCTACACCTTC.

The CDR3 here is CASSEGLKSHNEQFF. For the CDR3, the DNA is TGCGCCAGCAGTGAAGGCCTGAAGTCACACAATGAGCAGTTCTTC. This chain links TRBV10-1 with TRBJ2-1; D not certain. Between the trimmed V and J ends, which lost 3 bases and 5 bases, there was a span of 14 bases. The germline gives CDR1 WNHNN, CDR2 SYGVQD (reference sequence). CDR3 length equals 15 residues.

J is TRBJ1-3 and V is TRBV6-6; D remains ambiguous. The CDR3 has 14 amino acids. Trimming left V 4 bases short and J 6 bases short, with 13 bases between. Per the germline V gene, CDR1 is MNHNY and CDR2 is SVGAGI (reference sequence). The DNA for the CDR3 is TGTGCCAGCAGTTCCCCACGGTGGGCAAACACCATATATTTT. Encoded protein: CASSSPRWANTIYF.

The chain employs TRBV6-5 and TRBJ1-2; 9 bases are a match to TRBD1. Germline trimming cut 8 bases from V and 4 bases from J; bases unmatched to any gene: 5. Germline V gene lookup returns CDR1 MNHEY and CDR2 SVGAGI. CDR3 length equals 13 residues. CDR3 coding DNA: TGTGCCAGCTCGGGGACAGGGCCCTATGGCTACACCTTC. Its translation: CASSGTGPYGYTF.

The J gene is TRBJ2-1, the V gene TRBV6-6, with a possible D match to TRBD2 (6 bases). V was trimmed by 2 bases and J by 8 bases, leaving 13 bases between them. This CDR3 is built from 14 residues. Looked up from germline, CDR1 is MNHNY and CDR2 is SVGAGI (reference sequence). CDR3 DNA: TGTGCCAGCAGTTACCCACTCGGCGGGGATGAGCAGTTCTTC. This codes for CASSYPLGGDEQFF.

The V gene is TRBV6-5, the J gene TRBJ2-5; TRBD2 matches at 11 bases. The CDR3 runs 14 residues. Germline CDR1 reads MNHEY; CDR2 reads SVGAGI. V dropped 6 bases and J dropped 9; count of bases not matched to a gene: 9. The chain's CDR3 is CASRMTSGVKAQYF. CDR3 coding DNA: TGTGCCAGCAGGATGACTAGCGGGGTTAAGGCCCAGTACTTC.